The 29 T cell receptor beta chains below were found in one sample sequenced in a study of spatial heterogeneity in lung cancer. Study-wide findings and caveats: The number of expanded tumor alpha and beta chains correlated with mutation number.

The antigens for these receptors are not known. TCRdb independently ran MiXCR on the 5' RACE reads; one entry per CDR3 protein. The table lists fewer than 20,000 distinct CDR3 sequences, around 6.9% of them singletons. Regarding time point: sample taken at primary tumor resection. The input for sequencing was lung tumor tissue, taken at surgery. The receptors come from a male donor with early-stage non-small cell lung cancer.

The V gene is TRBV7-6, the J gene TRBJ2-5, with 8 bases lining up with TRBD2. CDR1 is SGHVS and CDR2 is FNYEAQ in the germline V gene. This CDR3 is built from 15 residues. After removal of 8 bases from V and 0 bases from J, the junction contained 8 bases not matched to a gene. The CDR3 DNA reads TGTGCCAGCGGGGAATGGACTAGCTACCAAGAGACCCAGTACTTC. Protein product: CASGEWTSYQETQYF. Using reference TRBV7-6 and TRBJ2-5 for the parts outside the CDR3, the full variable domain is GAGVSQSPRYKVTKRGQDVALRCDPISGHVSLYWYRQALGQGPEFLTYFNYEAQQDKSGLPNDRFSAERPEGSISTLTIQRTEQRDSAMYRCASGEWTSYQETQYFGPGTRLLVL.

This clonotype has a count of ten or more. The rearrangement uses TRBV7-2 and TRBJ2-3; D may be TRBD1 or TRBD2 (5 bases each). The V gene lost 10 bases and the J gene lost 2 bases, with 13 bases spanning the gap. This CDR3 has 13 amino acids. Germline lookup yields CDR1 SGHTA and CDR2 FQGNSA. CDR3 sequence (DNA): TGTGCCACCCGGGGCAGGAACACAGATACGCAGTATTTT. Protein sequence: CATRGRNTDTQYF.

This clonotype showed up just a few times. The V call is TRBV4-1, the J call TRBJ2-1; weak D call: TRBD1 (6 bases). Per germline, CDR1 MGHRA and CDR2 YSYEKL. Trimming stripped 1 base from V and 8 bases from J, with 15 bases between. CDR3 length: 15 amino acids. The CDR3 DNA is TGCGCCAGCAGCCAAGCCTCGCAGGGGATAGATGAGCAGTTCTTC. Translation: CASSQASQGIDEQFF.

This clonotype was detected many times. The chain joins TRBV11-2 to TRBJ1-4; D not resolved. The CDR3 loop spans 13 amino acids. The V gene's germline CDR1 is SGHAT and CDR2 FQNNGV. V gave up 1 base and J gave up 8 bases, with 8 bases separating them. The CDR3 loop is CASSLGGSEKLFF. In DNA form, the CDR3 reads TGTGCCAGCAGCTTAGGGGGATCCGAAAAACTGTTTTTT.

This clonotype was picked up many times. The chain carries TRBV10-3 and TRBJ2-5, with 11 bases fitting TRBD2. CDR1 is ENHRY, CDR2 SYGVKD, per germline. The CDR3 length is 16 residues. V lost 4 bases and J lost 1; bases outside the gene matches: 5. For the CDR3, the DNA is TGTGCCATCAGTGGCACCGGGACTAGCGGCCAAGAGACCCAGTACTTC. Translation: CAISGTGTSGQETQYF.

At least ten counts were recorded for this clonotype. The chain is built from TRBV7-9 and TRBJ1-4; 9 bases match TRBD1. This CDR3 is 15 amino acids long. Trimming cost V 1 base and J 8 bases; bases outside gene matches: 5. Germline CDR1 and CDR2: SEHNR and FQNEAQ (reference sequence). CDR3 in DNA: TGTGCCAGCAGCTTAGACGGGACAGGGATCGAAAAACTGTTTTTT. Translated: CASSLDGTGIEKLFF.

This clonotype showed up many times. This rearrangement joins TRBV27 to TRBJ1-5; a possible D gene is TRBD1 (5 bases). V dropped 2 bases and J dropped 5 bases, with 10 bases sitting between them. CDR3 length: 14 residues. Germline V gene sequence: CDR1 MNHEY, CDR2 SMNVEV (reference sequence). For the CDR3, the DNA is TGTGCCAGCAGTTTACAGGGCTCCTATCAGCCCCAGCATTTT. Protein: CASSLQGSYQPQHF.

This clonotype was observed many times. This chain links TRBV11-2 with TRBJ2-2; TRBD1 or TRBD2 may be the D gene (7 bases each). Per germline, CDR1 SGHAT and CDR2 FQNNGV. The CDR3 has 16 residues. Trimming pared 6 bases from V and 2 bases from J, leaving 16 bases between. CDR3 in DNA: TGTGCCAGCAGAAGGGGGCGGGGGACAAACACCGGGGAGCTGTTTTTT. Translating it yields CASRRGRGTNTGELFF.

This clonotype was recorded many times. An end of the junction differs from the germline gene, which may be a read error. The V gene is TRBV20-1, the J gene TRBJ1-1, with D possibly TRBD1 on 6 matching bases. Germline values: CDR1 DFQATT, CDR2 SNEGSKA (reference sequence). The CDR3 extends over 12 amino acids. The DNA for the CDR3 is TGCAGTGCTCGAACCGCAGGGGCTGAGGCTTTCTTT. It is translated as CSARTAGAEAFF.

This clonotype was found many times. V is TRBV12-3 or TRBV12-4 and J is TRBJ1-2, with 9 bases that match TRBD1. Trimming took 4 bases from V and 4 from J; bases not matched to a gene: 1. This CDR3 comprises 13 residues. The CDR3: CASSSTGGYGYTF. Written as DNA, the CDR3 is TGTGCCAGCAGTTCGACAGGGGGCTATGGCTACACCTTC.

The sample holds a few counts of this clonotype. The V call is TRBV12-3 or TRBV12-4, the J call TRBJ2-5; 8 positions match TRBD2. Trimming took 5 bases from V and 4 from J; bases not matched to a gene: 6. There are 14 residues in the CDR3. CDR3 bases: TGTGCCAGCAGTCCCGGGGGGGGGGGAGAGACCCAGTACTTC. Translated, it gives CASSPGGGGETQYF.

In this sample, this clonotype turned up a few times. J is TRBJ2-7 and V is TRBV19; no reliable D call. The germline V and J ends were trimmed by 1 base and 0 bases, with 10 bases remaining between them. This CDR3 is 15 amino acids long. CDR1 LNHDA and CDR2 SQIVND come from the germline V gene (reference sequence). The CDR3, as DNA: TGTGCCAGTAGTATAGCTGGTGGAAACTCCTACGAGCAGTACTTC. Translated: CASSIAGGNSYEQYF.

This clonotype has just one count. DNA for the CDR3: TGCGCCAGCAGCTTGGGGGGGCGGAATAATTCACCCCTCCACTTT. Its protein is CASSLGGRNNSPLHF. This chain uses TRBV5-1 with TRBJ1-6, with D tentatively TRBD1 (6 bases). This CDR3 region has 15 residues. CDR1 and CDR2 (germline): SGHRS, YFSETQ. Trimming pared 0 bases from V and 5 bases from J, leaving 9 bases between. The variable domain in full, completed from reference TRBV5-1 and TRBJ1-6, reads KAGVTQTPRYLIKTRGQQVTLSCSPISGHRSVSWYQQTPGQGLQFLFEYFSETQRNKGNFPGRFSGRQFSNSRSEMNVSTLELGDSALYLCASSLGGRNNSPLHFGNGTRLTVT.

This clonotype was counted only a few times. The chain employs TRBV10-3 and TRBJ2-7, with 8 bases aligning to TRBD1. V lost 6 bases, J lost 3 bases, and 10 bases stayed unmatched. The CDR3 covers 15 residues. CDR1 is ENHRY, CDR2 SYGVKD, per germline. In nucleotides, the CDR3 is TGTGCCATCAGAAACCCCGGGACAGGCCTCTACGAGCAGTACTTC. Its protein product is CAIRNPGTGLYEQYF.

This clonotype came up a few times. The chain links TRBV4-2 to TRBJ1-2, with TRBD1 matching over 9 bases. The CDR3 covers 13 residues. Germline loops: CDR1 LGHNA, CDR2 YNFKEQ. V lost 5 bases to trimming and J lost 8 bases; unmatched junction nucleotides: 6. The CDR3 DNA reads as TGTGCCAGCAGCGGACAGGGGCTAGACGGCTACACCTTC. It is translated as CASSGQGLDGYTF.

This sequence joins TRBV12-3 or TRBV12-4 and TRBJ2-5, with 9 bases matching TRBD1. CDR3 length: 15 residues. Unmatched junction bases numbered 10, after V lost 6 bases and J lost 5 bases. In DNA form, the CDR3 reads TGTGCCAGCAGCCCCGGAGGGACAGGGCGCGAGACCCAGTACTTC. This encodes CASSPGGTGRETQYF.

This clonotype has a count of ten or more. The chain uses TRBV18 and TRBJ1-5; possibly TRBD1 for D (6 bases). CDR1 KGHSH and CDR2 LQKENI come from the germline V gene. Trimming stripped 2 bases from V and 4 bases from J, with 24 bases between. The CDR3 sequence is 19 residues long. CDR3 DNA: TGTGCCAGCTCACCAACAAGATTCAGGGGCCCTCTGGTAAATCAGCCCCAGCATTTT. Translation gives CASSPTRFRGPLVNQPQHF.

The sample holds many counts of this clonotype. The chain joins TRBV12-3 or TRBV12-4 to TRBJ1-5; 8 nucleotides match TRBD1. The V segment lost 5 bases and the J segment 4 bases; nucleotides outside the gene matches: 7. CDR3 length: 15 residues. CDR3 amino acids: CASSVSGTGNQPQHF. CDR3 bases: TGTGCCAGCAGTGTCAGCGGGACAGGAAATCAGCCCCAGCATTTT.

This clonotype showed up many times. The chain combines TRBV20-1 with TRBJ2-3; D is possibly TRBD2 (6 bases). Germline loops: CDR1 DFQATT, CDR2 SNEGSKA (reference sequence). There are 15 residues in the CDR3. CDR3 nucleotide sequence: TGCAGCCAAGACTATTTGGCGGGGAGCACAGATACGCAGTATTTT. Translated, it gives CSQDYLAGSTDTQYF.

In its sample, this clonotype was seen many times. The chain combines TRBV6-2 or TRBV6-3 with TRBJ1-1; possible D gene TRBD1, 5 bases. CDR3 length: 15 amino acids. Germline loops: CDR1 MNHEY, CDR2 SVGEGT. V dropped 0 bases and J dropped 4 bases, with 12 bases sitting between them. CDR3 in amino acids: CASSYSEGLSTEAFF. The CDR3 DNA sequence: TGTGCCAGCAGTTACTCGGAGGGGTTAAGCACTGAAGCTTTCTTT.

Points on this clonotype: A much larger clone lies a single base off, so this may be a read error. V is TRBV30 and J is TRBJ2-2; D is possibly TRBD2 (6 bases). The V and J ends lost 4 bases and 3 bases respectively, with 15 bases between them. CDR1 and CDR2 (germline): GTSNPN, SVGIG (reference sequence). The CDR3 loop spans 15 amino acids. The CDR3 DNA follows: TGTGCCTGGATGAAGGGAGGCAGATACACCGGGGAGCTGTTTTTT. It translates to CAWMKGGRYTGELFF.

The V and J genes are TRBV6-5 and TRBJ2-7, with D unresolved. The CDR3 length is 13 residues. Per germline, CDR1 MNHEY and CDR2 SVGAGI. The V end was cut by 9 bases, the J end by 2 bases, with 14 bases between. Here the CDR3 reads CASSVGRAYEQYF. The CDR3 coding sequence is TGTGCCAGTTCAGTAGGTAGGGCCTACGAGCAGTACTTC.

This clonotype was picked up a small number of times. This chain joins TRBV4-3 and TRBJ2-7; 7 bases are shared with TRBD2. The CDR3 covers 15 residues. Unmatched junction bases numbered 5, after V lost 0 bases and J lost 3 bases. Germline CDR1 LGHNA, CDR2 YSLEER. CDR3 amino acids: CASSQDLGGVYEQYF. DNA for the CDR3: TGCGCCAGCAGCCAAGATCTTGGGGGGGTCTACGAGCAGTACTTC.

V gene TRBV5-1 combines with J gene TRBJ1-1, with unresolved D. The CDR3 extends over 15 amino acids. The V end lost 0 bases, the J end lost 8 bases, and 17 bases lay between the germline ends. CDR1 is SGHRS and CDR2 is YFSETQ in the germline V gene. The CDR3 DNA follows: TGCGCCAGCAGCTTGGTTGGGGTTGGAGGTAGCGAAGCTTTCTTT. It is translated as CASSLVGVGGSEAFF.

This clonotype was counted many times. The chain recombines TRBV4-2 with TRBJ2-6; 8 bases map to TRBD1. CDR3 length: 16 amino acids. Trimming took 3 bases from V and 2 from J; bases not matched to a gene: 3. CDR1 is LGHNA, CDR2 YNFKEQ, per germline. The CDR3 nucleotides are TGTGCCAGCAGCCAGGAGGACAGGGCTGGGGCCAACGTCCTGACTTTC. Its translation: CASSQEDRAGANVLTF.

In this sample, this clonotype turned up many times. The chain has TRBV28 and TRBJ1-1; D remains unclear. The germline V and J ends were trimmed by 4 bases and 7 bases, with 10 bases remaining between them. This CDR3 has 12 residues. Germline V gene lookup returns CDR1 MDHEN and CDR2 SYDVKM. The CDR3, as DNA: TGTGCCAGCAGTTCATTGATCTTTGAAGCTTTCTTT. Its protein is CASSSLIFEAFF.

The chain employs TRBV5-1 and TRBJ2-2; D gene ambiguous. This CDR3 has 13 residues. Germline V gene lookup returns CDR1 SGHRS and CDR2 YFSETQ. Deletions cut 3 bases from V and 2 bases from J, with 5 bases between. The CDR3 nucleotides are TGCGCCAGCAGCTCAGGAAACACCGGGGAGCTGTTTTTT. Translated: CASSSGNTGELFF.

This clonotype was found many times. This chain joins TRBV28 and TRBJ1-1; D not resolved. CDR1 MDHEN and CDR2 SYDVKM come from the germline V gene. Trimming cost V 6 bases and J 11 bases, with 16 bases left between them. The CDR3 totals 12 residues. The DNA for the CDR3 is TGTGCCAGCAGACCCCCTCCCGGGGAGGCTTTCTTT. Translated, it gives CASRPPPGEAFF.

V gene TRBV5-6 combines with J gene TRBJ2-5; 7 positions agree with TRBD1. There are 14 residues in the CDR3. The germline V gene has CDR1 SGHDT and CDR2 YYEEEE. The trim removed 3 bases at V and 5 bases at J, leaving 7 bases unmatched. CDR3 in DNA: TGTGCCAGCAGCTCATACGGACAGGAGGAGACCCAGTACTTC. It translates to CASSSYGQEETQYF. Variable domain in full (rest from reference TRBV5-6 and TRBJ2-5): DAGVTQSPTHLIKTRGQQVTLRCSPKSGHDTVSWYQQALGQGPQFIFQYYEEEERQRGNFPDRFSGHQFPNYSSELNVNALLLGDSALYLCASSSYGQEETQYFGPGTRLLVL.